These T cell receptor beta chains were read from a single sample in a study of blood T cells in healthy people across ages. Each CDR3 protein is one row after TCRdb ran MiXCR on the 5' RACE reads. The sample has around 1,000,000 distinct CDR3 sequences, roughly a quarter seen once. The same sample was also used in a study of T cells of mothers and their children.

The specimen sequenced was blood. These receptors all come from a girl aged 2-10 years in good health. Both conserved end residues are part of each CDR3. D genes are given only for firm matches. Where a row states a size, it is once, few, many or the class of an expanded clone; other rows omit it.

TRBV12-3/TRBV12-4	TRBJ1-2	-	-	CASSFSSMRNGYTF	TGTGCCAGCAGTTTCTCTTCTATGAGGAATGGCTACACCTTC
TRBV7-2	TRBJ2-1	-	TRBD2	CASSPAPGLAGRGGNEQFF	TGTGCCAGCAGCCCCGCTCCGGGACTAGCGGGGCGAGGGGGAAATGAGCAGTTCTTC
TRBV20-1	TRBJ1-1	-	-	CSAEDRLNTEAFF	TGCAGTGCTGAAGACAGGCTGAACACTGAAGCTTTCTTT
TRBV20-1	TRBJ2-5	-	-	CSARPTDSSLTGTQYF	TGCAGTGCTAGACCCACCGACAGCTCCCTAACGGGGACCCAGTACTTC
TRBV12-3/TRBV12-4	TRBJ1-5	many	-	CASSLVTGQPQHF	TGTGCCAGCAGTTTAGTAACGGGTCAGCCCCAGCATTTT
TRBV9	TRBJ2-1	-	-	CASSVGGVSSYNEQFF	TGTGCCAGCAGCGTAGGCGGGGTAAGCTCCTACAATGAGCAGTTCTTC
TRBV6-2/TRBV6-3	TRBJ2-3	few	TRBD2	CASTLLATSTDTQYF	TGTGCCAGCACTTTACTAGCGACTAGCACAGATACGCAGTATTTT
TRBV28	TRBJ1-2	-	-	CASMGPFSRYGYTF	TGTGCCAGCATGGGACCCTTCTCTCGGTATGGCTACACCTTC
TRBV24-1	TRBJ2-3	-	TRBD1	CATGTGDDTQYF	TGTGCCACCGGGACAGGGGACGATACGCAGTATTTT
TRBV9	TRBJ2-7	-	-	CAREDLVFKFYEQYF	TGTGCCAGAGAAGACCTAGTATTTAAATTCTACGAGCAGTACTTC
TRBV6-1	TRBJ2-3	-	TRBD2	CASSPSLTSGRVDTQYF	TGTGCCAGCAGCCCCAGTTTGACTAGCGGGCGGGTAGATACGCAGTATTTT
TRBV6-1	TRBJ2-3	few	-	CASSDKSLFLSTYTDTQYF	TGTGCCAGCAGTGATAAAAGTCTTTTTTTATCCACCTACACAGATACGCAGTATTTT
TRBV15	TRBJ2-5	few	-	CATSSWGVSYQETQYF	TGTGCCACCAGCAGTTGGGGGGTCTCGTACCAAGAGACCCAGTACTTC
TRBV5-1	TRBJ1-5	few	-	CASSPSGGINQPQHF	TGCGCCAGCAGCCCCTCGGGTGGGATCAATCAGCCCCAGCATTTT
TRBV4-2	TRBJ2-6	-	-	CASSQQATGANVLTF	TGTGCCAGCAGCCAACAAGCGACCGGGGCCAACGTCCTGACTTTC
TRBV20-1	TRBJ2-3	-	-	CSARTRGMTDTQYF	TGCAGTGCTCGGACTAGGGGGATGACAGATACGCAGTATTTT
TRBV7-9	TRBJ2-4	-	-	CASTPPIAKNIQYF	TGTGCCAGCACCCCTCCCATAGCCAAAAACATTCAGTACTTC
TRBV5-1	TRBJ1-2	few	-	CASSASQGFYGYTF	TGCGCCAGCAGCGCCTCACAAGGCTTCTATGGCTACACCTTC
TRBV10-3	TRBJ1-6	-	-	CAISESRDSPPLHF	TGTGCCATCAGTGAGTCGAGGGATAGTCCACCCCTCCACTTT
TRBV29-1	TRBJ1-1	-	-	CSVEMSREAFF	TGCAGCGTTGAAATGTCTAGGGAAGCTTTCTTT
TRBV5-1	TRBJ2-7	-	TRBD1	CASSLEAGGAYEQYF	TGCGCCAGCAGCTTGGAAGCAGGGGGCGCCTACGAGCAGTACTTC
TRBV5-1	TRBJ1-1	-	-	CASSPMTALNTEAFF	TGCGCCAGCAGTCCAATGACAGCCCTGAACACTGAAGCTTTCTTT
TRBV7-7	TRBJ2-5	few	TRBD1	CASSPPGQGKETQYF	TGTGCTAGCAGCCCACCGGGACAGGGCAAAGAGACCCAGTACTTC
TRBV11-2	TRBJ2-5	few	TRBD2	CASSLTSGGVSSKTQYF	TGTGCCAGCAGCTTAACTAGCGGGGGGGTTAGTTCTAAGACCCAGTACTTC
TRBV7-9	TRBJ2-1	-	-	CASRPDGDNEQFF	TGTGCCAGCAGACCCGACGGGGACAATGAGCAGTTCTTC
TRBV4-2	TRBJ1-6	few	-	CASSQEAGTNSPLHF	TGTGCCAGCAGCCAAGAGGCGGGGACCAATTCACCCCTCCACTTT
TRBV7-9	TRBJ2-1	-	TRBD2	CASIKPWTSGWNEQFF	TGTGCCAGCATCAAACCCTGGACTAGCGGCTGGAATGAGCAGTTCTTC
TRBV12-3/TRBV12-4	TRBJ2-2	-	-	CASSPFSNTGELFF	TGTGCCAGCAGTCCTTTCTCCAACACCGGGGAGCTGTTTTTT
TRBV7-2	TRBJ1-4	once	TRBD1	CASSADRANEKLFF	TGTGCCAGCAGCGCCGACAGGGCTAATGAAAAACTGTTTTTT
TRBV6-1	TRBJ2-1	few	TRBD2	CASSEPGGSAPYNEQFF	TGTGCCAGCAGTGAACCGGGAGGCTCCGCTCCCTACAATGAGCAGTTCTTC
TRBV5-1	TRBJ2-7	-	-	CASSLGRALEQYF	TGCGCCAGCAGCTTGGGCAGGGCCCTCGAGCAGTACTTC
TRBV7-9	TRBJ2-3	-	TRBD2	CASTKGEGTSASDTQYF	TGCGCCAGCACCAAGGGAGAGGGAACTAGCGCTTCAGATACGCAGTATTTT